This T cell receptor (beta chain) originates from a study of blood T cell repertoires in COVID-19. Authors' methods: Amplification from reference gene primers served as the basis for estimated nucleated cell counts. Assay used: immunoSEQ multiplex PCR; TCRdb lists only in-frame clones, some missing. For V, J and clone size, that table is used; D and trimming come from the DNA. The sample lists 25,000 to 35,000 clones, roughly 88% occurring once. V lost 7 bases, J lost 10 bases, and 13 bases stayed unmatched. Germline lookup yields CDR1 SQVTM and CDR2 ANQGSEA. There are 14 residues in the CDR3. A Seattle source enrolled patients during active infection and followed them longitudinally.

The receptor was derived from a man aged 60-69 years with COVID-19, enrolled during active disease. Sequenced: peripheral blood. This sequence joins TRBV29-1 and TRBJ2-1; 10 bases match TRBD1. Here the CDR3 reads CSAMAGTGVEEQFF. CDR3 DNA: TGCAGCGCTATGGCCGGGACAGGGGTCGAGGAGCAGTTCTTC.